A selection of T cell receptor beta chains follows, all from one sample in a study of CD8+ T cells in alopecia areata. The assay was immunoSEQ multiplex PCR, and TCRdb's table has in-frame clones only and misses some. The sample records approximately 150,000 clones, around 86% being singletons. This specimen consisted of CD8+ T cells sorted from blood, obtained at week 0. The receptors originated from a human donor with alopecia areata. CDR3s include the opening cysteine and the closing phenylalanine or tryptophan. Each record gives: J gene, clone size, V gene, D gene, CDR3 protein, CDR3 DNA. A D gene is named only where the DNA matches it firmly. Clone size is shown for a subset of rows, as once, few, many or a class of expanded clone.

TRBJ2-1	.	TRBV29-1	.	CSVDNEQFF	TGCAGCGTAGACAATGAGCAGTTCTTC
TRBJ1-2	.	TRBV7-9	.	CASSSSRTGWDYGYTF	TGTGCCAGCAGCTCCTCCAGAACAGGGTGGGATTATGGCTACACCTTC
TRBJ2-1	.	TRBV18	TRBD2	CASSPGSGSIYNEQFF	TGTGCCAGCTCACCTGGTAGCGGGAGTATCTACAATGAGCAGTTCTTC
TRBJ1-2	.	TRBV5-1	TRBD1	CASSEGQGANYGYTF	TGCGCCAGCAGCGAGGGACAGGGTGCTAACTATGGCTACACCTTC
TRBJ1-1	.	TRBV5-6	.	CASSPRLGGARNTEAFF	TGTGCCAGCAGCCCGCGCCTCGGGGGAGCCCGAAACACTGAAGCTTTCTTT
TRBJ2-5	.	TRBV7-9	.	CATRGGKQETQYF	TGTGCCACCCGCGGGGGCAAACAAGAGACCCAGTACTTC
TRBJ1-1	.	TRBV29-1	.	CSVDPHRNTEAFF	TGCAGCGTTGATCCCCACAGGAACACTGAAGCTTTCTTT
TRBJ2-7	.	TRBV7-2	TRBD1	CASGDGTGGYEQYF	TGTGCCAGCGGTGACGGGACAGGGGGCTACGAGCAGTACTTC
TRBJ1-2	.	TRBV7-9	.	CASSPDTYGYTF	TGTGCCAGCAGCCCCGACACCTATGGCTACACCTTC
TRBJ2-3	.	TRBV6-5	.	CASTYSPGTDTQYF	TGTGCCAGCACGTACTCCCCCGGCACAGATACGCAGTATTTT
TRBJ1-2	.	TRBV7-4	TRBD1	CASSPMDRRHYGYTF	TGTGCCAGCAGCCCCATGGACAGGCGTCACTATGGCTACACCTTC
TRBJ2-1	.	TRBV6-6	.	CASWTGVYNEQFF	TGTGCCAGCTGGACGGGAGTTTACAATGAGCAGTTCTTC
TRBJ2-5	.	TRBV19	TRBD2	CASSEAGTSGIETQYF	TGTGCCAGTAGTGAGGCCGGGACTAGCGGGATCGAGACCCAGTACTTC
TRBJ2-5	.	TRBV9	TRBD2	CASSGLSAGGSETQYF	TGTGCCAGCAGCGGACTTAGCGCGGGAGGGTCGGAGACCCAGTACTTC
TRBJ2-1	.	TRBV5-1	TRBD1	CASSGGTGPNEQFF	TGCGCCAGCAGCGGGGGGACAGGGCCCAATGAGCAGTTCTTC
TRBJ2-7	.	TRBV29-1	.	CSVEGENEQYF	TGCAGCGTTGAAGGGGAAAACGAGCAGTACTTC
TRBJ2-7	.	TRBV29-1	TRBD1	CSVEDEGQGAYEQYF	TGCAGCGTTGAAGATGAAGGACAGGGGGCCTACGAGCAGTACTTC
TRBJ1-1	.	TRBV2	.	CASREDLAAEAFF	TGTGCCAGCAGAGAGGATTTAGCCGCTGAAGCTTTCTTT
TRBJ2-1	.	TRBV4-1	.	CASSQEGKNNEQFF	TGCGCCAGCAGCCAAGAAGGGAAGAACAATGAGCAGTTCTTC
TRBJ2-1	.	TRBV18	.	CASSPVATRLNEQFF	TGTGCCAGCTCACCGGTGGCGACGCGGTTAAATGAGCAGTTCTTC
TRBJ1-1	.	TRBV5-1	.	CASSSRQTNTEAFF	TGCGCCAGCAGCTCCCGACAGACGAACACTGAAGCTTTCTTT
TRBJ2-1	.	TRBV7-2	.	CASSLGVTDYNEQFF	TGTGCCAGCAGCTTAGGTGTGACAGATTACAATGAGCAGTTCTTC
TRBJ1-4	.	TRBV25-1	.	CASSLNEKLFF	TGTGCCAGCAGCCTGAATGAAAAACTGTTTTTT
TRBJ2-7	once	TRBV7-4	.	CASSHPARVPF	TGTGCCAGCAGCCATCCGGCGCGGGTTCCCTTC
TRBJ2-1	.	TRBV29-1	.	CSVVTSSYNEQFF	TGCAGCGTTGTTACGAGCTCCTACAATGAGCAGTTCTTC
TRBJ1-1	.	TRBV19	TRBD1	CASSLGQRLNTEAFF	TGTGCCAGTAGTTTGGGACAGAGACTGAACACTGAAGCTTTCTTT
TRBJ1-1	.	TRBV5-4	TRBD1	CASSLYRGSLNTEAFF	TGTGCCAGCAGCTTGTACAGGGGCTCCCTGAACACTGAAGCTTTCTTT
TRBJ2-5	.	TRBV7-6	.	CASSSRLVNWTQYF	TGTGCCAGCAGCTCCCGACTTGTCAATTGGACCCAGTACTTC
TRBJ1-5	.	TRBV6-1	.	CATSAYDSSNQPQHF	TGTGCCACCTCCGCCTACGACAGTAGCAATCAGCCCCAGCATTTT
TRBJ2-1	.	TRBV5-4	.	CATRPAANEQFF	TGTGCCACAAGGCCGGCGGCGAATGAGCAGTTCTTC
TRBJ2-3	.	TRBV11-2	.	CASSLPPGLSDTQYF	TGTGCCAGCAGCCTCCCTCCGGGACTCTCAGATACGCAGTATTTT
TRBJ1-2	.	TRBV5-7	TRBD1	CASRGQGVGYTF	TGTGCCAGCAGAGGACAGGGGGTAGGCTACACCTTC
TRBJ2-5	once	TRBV30	.	CAWSAWLGETQYF	TGTGCCTGGTCAGCCTGGCTTGGGGAGACCCAGTACTTC
TRBJ1-2	.	TRBV5-4	.	CASSSANSLGYTF	TGTGCCAGCAGCTCCGCGAACAGTCTAGGCTACACCTTC
TRBJ1-1	.	TRBV4-1	.	CASSHLGGNTEAFF	TGCGCCAGCAGCCACCTAGGGGGGAACACTGAAGCTTTCTTT
TRBJ2-2	.	TRBV30	.	CAWSVGSTGELFF	TGTGCCTGGAGTGTAGGATCTACCGGGGAGCTGTTTTTT
TRBJ2-7	.	TRBV7-9	TRBD2	CASSPPSGSSYEQYF	TGTGCCAGCAGCCCCCCTAGCGGGAGTTCCTACGAGCAGTACTTC
TRBJ2-3	.	TRBV19	.	CASSSALEDTQYF	TGTGCCAGTAGTAGCGCCTTAGAGGATACGCAGTATTTT
TRBJ2-3	.	TRBV9	.	CASSLRGYLQDTQYF	TGTGCCAGCAGTCTTCGAGGTTACCTTCAGGATACGCAGTATTTT
TRBJ1-6	.	TRBV30	.	CAWSQDSNSPLHF	TGTGCCTGGAGTCAGGACAGTAATTCACCCCTCCACTTT
TRBJ2-6	.	TRBV5-6	.	CASSLWISGANVLTF	TGTGCCAGCAGCTTGTGGATCTCTGGGGCCAACGTCCTGACTTTC
TRBJ2-2	.	TRBV27	.	CASSFRRETGELFF	TGTGCCAGCAGTTTTCGTCGGGAGACCGGGGAGCTGTTTTTT
TRBJ1-1	.	TRBV30	.	CAWSLGSTEAFF	TGTGCCTGGAGTCTGGGGAGCACTGAAGCTTTCTTT
TRBJ2-3	.	TRBV10-2	.	CASSESGQMGDTQYF	TGCGCCAGCAGTGAGTCAGGGCAAATGGGCGATACGCAGTATTTT
TRBJ2-7	few	TRBV7-8	TRBD2	CASSLRGFPGLAGVDSYEQYF	TGTGCCAGCAGCTTACGCGGATTCCCGGGACTAGCGGGAGTTGATTCCTACGAGCAGTACTTC
TRBJ2-3	.	TRBV7-8	.	CASSSAPSGTDTQYF	TGTGCCAGCAGCTCAGCTCCTAGCGGCACAGATACGCAGTATTTT
TRBJ2-1	.	TRBV2	.	CASRAGVGLYNEQFF	TGTGCCAGCAGGGCTGGGGTCGGACTTTACAATGAGCAGTTCTTC
TRBJ2-5	.	TRBV4-1	.	CASSQDRSGETQYF	TGTGCCAGCAGCCAAGACAGGTCTGGGGAGACCCAGTACTTC
TRBJ1-2	once	TRBV5-6	.	CASSLLPGAPYGYTF	TGTGCCAGCAGCTTGTTGCCGGGGGCCCCCTATGGCTACACCTTC
TRBJ2-7	.	TRBV19	TRBD1	CASKPGQGNYEQYF	TGTGCCAGTAAGCCGGGACAGGGTAACTACGAGCAGTACTTC
TRBJ1-1	.	TRBV19	.	CASRAIGGHTEAFF	TGTGCCAGTAGAGCAATTGGGGGCCACACTGAAGCTTTCTTT
TRBJ1-1	.	TRBV13	TRBD1	CASSSTGDDTEAFF	TGTGCCAGCAGCTCGACAGGGGATGACACTGAAGCTTTCTTT
TRBJ2-3	.	TRBV11-2	TRBD2	CASSLVPYSGRIAADTQYF	TGTGCCAGCAGCTTAGTCCCCTATAGCGGGAGGATCGCGGCAGATACGCAGTATTTT
TRBJ2-1	.	TRBV30	TRBD2	CAGGLAGVEQFF	TGTGCCGGTGGACTAGCGGGAGTTGAGCAGTTCTTC
TRBJ2-7	.	TRBV6-5	TRBD1	CASNPGQGYEQYF	TGTGCCAGCAATCCGGGACAGGGCTACGAGCAGTACTTC